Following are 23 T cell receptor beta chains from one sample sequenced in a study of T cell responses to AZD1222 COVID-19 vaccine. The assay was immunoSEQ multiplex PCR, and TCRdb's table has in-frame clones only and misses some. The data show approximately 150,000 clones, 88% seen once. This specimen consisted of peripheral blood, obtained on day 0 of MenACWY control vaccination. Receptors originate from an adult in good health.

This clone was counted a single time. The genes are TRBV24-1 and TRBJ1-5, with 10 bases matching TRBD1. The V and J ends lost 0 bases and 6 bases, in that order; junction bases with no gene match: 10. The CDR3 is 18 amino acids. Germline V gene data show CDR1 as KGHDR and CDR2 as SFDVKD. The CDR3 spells CATSDLHTRDRGRQPQHF. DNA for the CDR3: TGTGCCACCAGTGATTTGCACACTCGGGACAGGGGACGTCAGCCCCAGCATTTT.

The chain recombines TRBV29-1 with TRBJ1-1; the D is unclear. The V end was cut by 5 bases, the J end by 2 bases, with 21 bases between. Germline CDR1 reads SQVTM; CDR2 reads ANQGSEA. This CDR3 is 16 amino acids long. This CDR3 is CSVYTTGYPLNTEAFF. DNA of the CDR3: TGCAGCGTTTATACGACGGGGTATCCTCTAAACACTGAAGCTTTCTTT.

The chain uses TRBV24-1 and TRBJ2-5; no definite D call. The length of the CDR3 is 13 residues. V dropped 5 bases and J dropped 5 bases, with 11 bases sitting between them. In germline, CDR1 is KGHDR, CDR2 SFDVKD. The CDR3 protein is CATSVSGRETQYF. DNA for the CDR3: TGTGCCACCAGTGTCTCCGGGCGGGAGACCCAGTACTTC.

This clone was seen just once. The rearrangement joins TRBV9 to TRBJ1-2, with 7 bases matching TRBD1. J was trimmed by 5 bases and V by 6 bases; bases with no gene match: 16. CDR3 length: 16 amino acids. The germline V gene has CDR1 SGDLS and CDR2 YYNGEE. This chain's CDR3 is CASTPHVPGTEYGYTF. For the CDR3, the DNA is TGTGCCAGCACCCCTCATGTTCCGGGGACAGAGTATGGCTACACCTTC.

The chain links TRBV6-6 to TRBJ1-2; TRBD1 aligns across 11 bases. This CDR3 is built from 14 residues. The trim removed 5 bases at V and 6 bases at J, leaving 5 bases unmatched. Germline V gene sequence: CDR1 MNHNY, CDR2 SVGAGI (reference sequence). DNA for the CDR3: TGTGCCAGCAGTGGCCGGGACAGGGGGGATGGCTACACCTTC. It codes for CASSGRDRGDGYTF.

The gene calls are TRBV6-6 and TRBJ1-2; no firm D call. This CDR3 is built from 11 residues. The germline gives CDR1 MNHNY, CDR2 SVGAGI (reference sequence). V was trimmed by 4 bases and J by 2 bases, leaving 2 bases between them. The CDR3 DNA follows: TGTGCCAGCAGTTCCAACTATGGCTACACCTTC. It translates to CASSSNYGYTF.

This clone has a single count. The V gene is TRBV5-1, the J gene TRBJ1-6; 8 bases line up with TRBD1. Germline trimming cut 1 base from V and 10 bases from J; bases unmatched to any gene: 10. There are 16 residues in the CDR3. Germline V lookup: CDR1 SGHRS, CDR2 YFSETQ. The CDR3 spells CASSLRWTGPASPLHF. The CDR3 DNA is TGCGCCAGCAGCTTGCGTTGGACAGGGCCAGCGTCACCCCTCCACTTT.

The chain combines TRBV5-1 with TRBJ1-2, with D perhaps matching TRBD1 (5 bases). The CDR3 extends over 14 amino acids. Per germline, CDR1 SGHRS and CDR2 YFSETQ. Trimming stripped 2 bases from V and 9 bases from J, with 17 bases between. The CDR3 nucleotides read TGCGCCAGCAGCTTAGGGCAGGCCAAGGGGAGCTACACCTTC. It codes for CASSLGQAKGSYTF.

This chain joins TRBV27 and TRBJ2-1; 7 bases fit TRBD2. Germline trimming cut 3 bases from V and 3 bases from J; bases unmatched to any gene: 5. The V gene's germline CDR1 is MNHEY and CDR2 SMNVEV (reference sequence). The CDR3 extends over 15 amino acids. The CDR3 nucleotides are TGTGCCAGCAGTTTTGGACTAGTTTTCTACAATGAGCAGTTCTTC. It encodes CASSFGLVFYNEQFF.

This chain's CDR3 is CASSQIWAPGTYNEQFF. Written as DNA, the CDR3 is TGCGCCAGCAGCCAAATCTGGGCCCCCGGCACCTACAATGAGCAGTTCTTC. The gene calls are TRBV4-3 and TRBJ2-1, with D hard to call. Germline V CDR1 and CDR2: LGHNA, YSLEER. This CDR3 comprises 17 residues. Trimming left V 2 bases short and J 2 bases short, with 16 bases between.

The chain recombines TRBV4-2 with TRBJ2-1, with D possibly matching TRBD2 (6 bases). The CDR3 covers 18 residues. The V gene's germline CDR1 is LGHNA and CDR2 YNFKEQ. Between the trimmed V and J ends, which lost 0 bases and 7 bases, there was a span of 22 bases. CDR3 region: CASSQDWVAASLGNEQFF. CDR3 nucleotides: TGTGCCAGCAGCCAAGATTGGGTAGCGGCCTCCCTAGGAAATGAGCAGTTCTTC.

The CDR3 is CASSPLLGGTEAFF. The CDR3 region has the DNA TGTGCCAGCAGCCCCTTGCTGGGGGGCACTGAAGCTTTCTTT. The rearrangement uses TRBV7-9 and TRBJ1-1; D might be TRBD1 (5 bases). The CDR3 covers 14 residues. V was pared by 5 bases and J by 4 bases, with 14 bases between. Germline CDR1 and CDR2: SEHNR and FQNEAQ (reference sequence).

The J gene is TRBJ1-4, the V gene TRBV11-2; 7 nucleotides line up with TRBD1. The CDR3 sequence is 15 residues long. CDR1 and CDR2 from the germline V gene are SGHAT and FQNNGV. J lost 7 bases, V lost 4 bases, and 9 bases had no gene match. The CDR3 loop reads CASSSPTGRREKLFF. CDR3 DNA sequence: TGTGCCAGCAGCTCACCGACAGGGCGTCGTGAAAAACTGTTTTTT.

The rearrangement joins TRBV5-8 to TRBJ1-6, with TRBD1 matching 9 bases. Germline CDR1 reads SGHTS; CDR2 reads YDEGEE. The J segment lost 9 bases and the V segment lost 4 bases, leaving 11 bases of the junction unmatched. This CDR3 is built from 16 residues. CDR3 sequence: CASSADRGGSISPLHF. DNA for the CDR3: TGTGCCAGCAGCGCGGACAGGGGTGGGTCAATTTCACCCCTCCACTTT.

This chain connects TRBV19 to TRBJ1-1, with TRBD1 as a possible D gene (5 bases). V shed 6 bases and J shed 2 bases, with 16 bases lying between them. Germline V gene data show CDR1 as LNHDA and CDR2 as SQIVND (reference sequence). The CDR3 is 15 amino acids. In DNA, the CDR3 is TGTGCCAGTAGGGCGTCTGGGGCCGTTAACACTGAAGCTTTCTTT. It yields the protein CASRASGAVNTEAFF.

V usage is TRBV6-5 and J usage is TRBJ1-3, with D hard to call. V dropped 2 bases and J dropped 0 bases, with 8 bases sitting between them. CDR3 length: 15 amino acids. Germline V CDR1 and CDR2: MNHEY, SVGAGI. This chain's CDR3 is CASSYRETSGNTIYF. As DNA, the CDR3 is TGTGCCAGCAGTTACAGGGAAACCTCTGGAAACACCATATATTTT.

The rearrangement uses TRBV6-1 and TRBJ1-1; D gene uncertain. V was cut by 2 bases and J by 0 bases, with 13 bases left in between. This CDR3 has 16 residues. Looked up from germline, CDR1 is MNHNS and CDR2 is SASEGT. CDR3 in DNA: TGTGCCAGCAGTGAAATACCGATAAGGGTGAACACTGAAGCTTTCTTT. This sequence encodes CASSEIPIRVNTEAFF.

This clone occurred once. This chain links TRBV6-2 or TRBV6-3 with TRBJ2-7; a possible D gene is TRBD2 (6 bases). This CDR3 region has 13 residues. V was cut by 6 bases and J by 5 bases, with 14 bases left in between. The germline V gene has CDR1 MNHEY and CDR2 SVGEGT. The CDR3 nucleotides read TGTGCCAGCAGCCGGGACTTCTGGGACGAGCAGTACTTC. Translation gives CASSRDFWDEQYF.

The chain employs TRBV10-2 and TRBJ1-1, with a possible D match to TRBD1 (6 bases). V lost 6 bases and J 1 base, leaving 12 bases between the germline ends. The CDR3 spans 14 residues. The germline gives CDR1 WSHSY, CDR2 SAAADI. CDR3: CASRGPDRNTEAFF. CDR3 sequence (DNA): TGCGCCAGCAGAGGTCCGGACAGGAACACTGAAGCTTTCTTT.

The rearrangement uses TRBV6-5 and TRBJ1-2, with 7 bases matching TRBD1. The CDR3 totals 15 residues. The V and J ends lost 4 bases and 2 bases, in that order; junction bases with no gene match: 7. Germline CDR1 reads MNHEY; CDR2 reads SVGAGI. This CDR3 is CASSLSGGGNYGYTF. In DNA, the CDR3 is TGTGCCAGCAGTTTATCAGGGGGTGGAAACTATGGCTACACCTTC.

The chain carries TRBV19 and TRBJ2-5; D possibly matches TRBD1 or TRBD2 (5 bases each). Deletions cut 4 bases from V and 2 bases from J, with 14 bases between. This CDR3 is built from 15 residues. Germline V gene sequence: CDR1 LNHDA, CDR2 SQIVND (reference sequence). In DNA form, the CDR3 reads TGTGCCAGTAGTACCTCGGGACGCCTTCAAGAGACCCAGTACTTC. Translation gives CASSTSGRLQETQYF. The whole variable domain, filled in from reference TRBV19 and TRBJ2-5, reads DGGITQSPKYLFRKEGQNVTLSCEQNLNHDAMYWYRQDPGQGLRLIYYSQIVNDFQKGDIAEGYSVSREKKESFPLTVTSAQKNPTAFYLCASSTSGRLQETQYFGPGTRLLVL.

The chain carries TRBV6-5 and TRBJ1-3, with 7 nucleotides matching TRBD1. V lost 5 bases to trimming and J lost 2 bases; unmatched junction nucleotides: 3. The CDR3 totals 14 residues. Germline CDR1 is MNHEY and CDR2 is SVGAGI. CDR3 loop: CASSLQGAGNTIYF. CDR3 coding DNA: TGTGCCAGCAGTCTCCAGGGGGCTGGAAACACCATATATTTT.

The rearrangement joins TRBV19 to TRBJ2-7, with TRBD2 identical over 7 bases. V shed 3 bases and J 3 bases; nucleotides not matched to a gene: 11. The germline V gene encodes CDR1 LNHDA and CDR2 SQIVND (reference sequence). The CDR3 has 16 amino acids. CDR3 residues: CASSIHRQGGSYEQYF. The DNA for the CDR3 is TGTGCCAGTAGTATCCACAGGCAGGGCGGGAGCTACGAGCAGTACTTC.